This T cell receptor (beta chain) was documented in a study of T cell responses to AZD1222 COVID-19 vaccine. TCRdb's table, derived via immunoSEQ multiplex PCR, lists solely in-frame clones and lacks some. The data show tens of thousands of clones, about 90% seen once. Study results and caveats: Of the AZD1222 recipients, only 5 or 6 were seropositive at baseline.

The CDR3 loop spans 16 amino acids. Per the germline V gene, CDR1 is SEHNR and CDR2 is FQNEAQ (reference sequence). With 3 bases clipped from V and 3 bases from J, the junction kept 8 bases outside the gene matches. In regard to this clone: Its cognate antigen is unknown.

This specimen was peripheral blood, taken 28 days after the second AZD1222 dose. This rearrangement joins TRBV7-9 to TRBJ1-1, with 9 positions matching TRBD1. This TCR derives from an adult who received the AZD1222 COVID-19 vaccine. The CDR3 region has the DNA TGTGCCAGCAGCTTTCGGACAGGGGCAAATGACACTGAAGCTTTCTTT. It is translated as CASSFRTGANDTEAFF.